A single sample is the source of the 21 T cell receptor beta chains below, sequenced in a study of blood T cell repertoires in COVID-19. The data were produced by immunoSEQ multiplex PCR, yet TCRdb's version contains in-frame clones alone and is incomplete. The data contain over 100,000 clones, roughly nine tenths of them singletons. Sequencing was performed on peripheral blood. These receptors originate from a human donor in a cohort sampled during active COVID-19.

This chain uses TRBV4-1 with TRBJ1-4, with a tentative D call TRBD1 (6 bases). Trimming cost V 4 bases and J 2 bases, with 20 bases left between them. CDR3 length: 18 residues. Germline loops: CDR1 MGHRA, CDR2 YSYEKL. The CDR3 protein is CASSRAGLGGPTNEKLFF. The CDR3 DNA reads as TGCGCCAGCAGCCGCGCCGGGTTGGGGGGGCCGACTAATGAAAAACTGTTTTTT.

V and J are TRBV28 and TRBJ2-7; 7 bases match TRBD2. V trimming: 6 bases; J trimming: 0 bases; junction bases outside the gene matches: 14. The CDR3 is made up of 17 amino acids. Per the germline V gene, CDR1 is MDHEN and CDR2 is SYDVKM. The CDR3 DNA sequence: TGTGCCAGCAGCTCCCTCCGAATGGCGGGAGACTCCTACGAGCAGTACTTC. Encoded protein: CASSSLRMAGDSYEQYF.

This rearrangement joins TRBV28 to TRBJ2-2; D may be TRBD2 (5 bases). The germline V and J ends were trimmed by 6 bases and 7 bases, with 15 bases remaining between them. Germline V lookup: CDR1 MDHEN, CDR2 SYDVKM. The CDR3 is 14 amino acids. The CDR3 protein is CASSHGGFNGELFF. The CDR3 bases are TGTGCCAGCAGCCACGGCGGGTTTAACGGGGAGCTGTTTTTT.

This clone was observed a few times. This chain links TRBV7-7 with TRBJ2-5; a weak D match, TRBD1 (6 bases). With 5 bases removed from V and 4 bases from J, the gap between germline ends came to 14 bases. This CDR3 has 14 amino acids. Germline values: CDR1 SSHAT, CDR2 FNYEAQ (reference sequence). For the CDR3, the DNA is TGTGCCAGCAGCGCCAAAGGGGGTGGAGAGACCCAGTACTTC. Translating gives CASSAKGGGETQYF.

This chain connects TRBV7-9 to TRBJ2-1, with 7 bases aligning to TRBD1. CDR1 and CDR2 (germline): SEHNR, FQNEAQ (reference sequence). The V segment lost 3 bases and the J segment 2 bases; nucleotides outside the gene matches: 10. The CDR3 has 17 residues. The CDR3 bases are TGTGCCAGCAGCTTTCCGCTACGGGACAGCACCTACAATGAGCAGTTCTTC. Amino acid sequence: CASSFPLRDSTYNEQFF. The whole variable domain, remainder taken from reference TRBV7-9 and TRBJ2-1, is DTGVSQNPRHKITKRGQNVTFRCDPISEHNRLYWYRQTLGQGPEFLTYFQNEAQLEKSRLLSDRFSAERPKGSFSTLEIQRTEQGDSAMYLCASSFPLRDSTYNEQFFGPGTRLTVL.

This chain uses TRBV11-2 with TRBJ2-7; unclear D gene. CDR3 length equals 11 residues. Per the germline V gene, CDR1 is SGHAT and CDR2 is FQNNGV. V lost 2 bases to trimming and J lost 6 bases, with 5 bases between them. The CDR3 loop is CASSLMAEQYF. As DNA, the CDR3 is TGTGCCAGCAGCTTAATGGCCGAGCAGTACTTC.

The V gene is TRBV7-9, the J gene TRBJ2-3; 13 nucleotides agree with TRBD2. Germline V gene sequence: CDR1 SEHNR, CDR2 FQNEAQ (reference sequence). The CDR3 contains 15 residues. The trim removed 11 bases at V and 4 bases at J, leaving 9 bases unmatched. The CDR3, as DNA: TGTGCCGGCTCAGGGACTAGCGGGATCCCAGATACGCAGTATTTT. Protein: CAGSGTSGIPDTQYF.

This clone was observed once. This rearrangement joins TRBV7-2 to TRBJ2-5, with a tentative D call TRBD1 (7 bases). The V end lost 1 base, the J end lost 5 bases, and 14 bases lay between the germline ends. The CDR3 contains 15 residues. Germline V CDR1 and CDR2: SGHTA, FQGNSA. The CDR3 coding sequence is TGTGCCAGCAGCTTAGGACAGGGACGGGGGGAGACCCAGTACTTC. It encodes CASSLGQGRGETQYF.

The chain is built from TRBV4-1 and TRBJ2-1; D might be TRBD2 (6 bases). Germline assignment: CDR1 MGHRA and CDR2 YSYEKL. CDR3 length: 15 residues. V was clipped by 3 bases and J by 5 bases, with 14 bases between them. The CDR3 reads CASSQVVAENNEQFF. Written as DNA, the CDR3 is TGCGCCAGCAGCCAGGTGGTAGCGGAGAACAATGAGCAGTTCTTC.

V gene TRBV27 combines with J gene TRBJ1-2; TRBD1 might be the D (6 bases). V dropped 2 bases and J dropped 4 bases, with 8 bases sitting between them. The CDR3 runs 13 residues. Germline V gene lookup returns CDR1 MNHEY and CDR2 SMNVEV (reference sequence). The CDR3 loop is CASSLGQSYGYTF. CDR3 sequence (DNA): TGTGCCAGCAGTTTAGGACAGAGCTATGGCTACACCTTC.

As DNA, the CDR3 is TGTGCCAGCAGCTCCCCCCGGGTCACTTACAATGAGCAGTTCTTC. Amino acids: CASSSPRVTYNEQFF. The chain recombines TRBV28 with TRBJ2-1; no clear D. V was shortened by 6 bases and J by 4 bases, with 16 bases between the two germline ends. Germline V gene sequence: CDR1 MDHEN, CDR2 SYDVKM. The CDR3 runs 15 residues.

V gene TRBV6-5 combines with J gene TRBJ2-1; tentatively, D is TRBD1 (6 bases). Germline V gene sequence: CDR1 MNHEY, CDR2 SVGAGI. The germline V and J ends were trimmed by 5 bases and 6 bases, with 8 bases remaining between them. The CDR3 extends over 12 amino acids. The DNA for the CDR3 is TGTGCCAGCAGTAAACAGGGCAATGAGCAGTTCTTC. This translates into CASSKQGNEQFF.

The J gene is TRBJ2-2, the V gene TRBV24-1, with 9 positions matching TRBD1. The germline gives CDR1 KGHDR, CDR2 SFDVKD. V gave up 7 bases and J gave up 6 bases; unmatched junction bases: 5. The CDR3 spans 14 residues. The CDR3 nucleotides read TGTGCCACCAGGGGACAGGGAACGGCCGGGGAGCTGTTTTTT. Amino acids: CATRGQGTAGELFF.

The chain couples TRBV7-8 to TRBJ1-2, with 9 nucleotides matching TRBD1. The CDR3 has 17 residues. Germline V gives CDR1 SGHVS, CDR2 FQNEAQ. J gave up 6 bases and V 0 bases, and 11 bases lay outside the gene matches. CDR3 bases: TGTGCCAGCAGCTTAGCCTCTACCTGGACAGGGGAGGATGGCTACACCTTC. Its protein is CASSLASTWTGEDGYTF.

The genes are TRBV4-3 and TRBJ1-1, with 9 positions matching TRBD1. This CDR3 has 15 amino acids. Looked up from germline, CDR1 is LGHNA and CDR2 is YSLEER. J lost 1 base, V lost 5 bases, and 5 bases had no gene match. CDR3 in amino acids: CASSTGGGGNTEAFF. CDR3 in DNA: TGCGCCAGCAGCACAGGGGGCGGAGGGAACACTGAAGCTTTCTTT.

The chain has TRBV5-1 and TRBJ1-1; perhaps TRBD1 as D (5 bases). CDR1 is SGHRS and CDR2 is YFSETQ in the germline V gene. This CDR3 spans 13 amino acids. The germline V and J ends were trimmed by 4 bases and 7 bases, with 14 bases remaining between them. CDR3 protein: CASSQGSVGEAFF. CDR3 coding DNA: TGCGCCAGCAGCCAGGGCTCTGTTGGTGAAGCTTTCTTT.

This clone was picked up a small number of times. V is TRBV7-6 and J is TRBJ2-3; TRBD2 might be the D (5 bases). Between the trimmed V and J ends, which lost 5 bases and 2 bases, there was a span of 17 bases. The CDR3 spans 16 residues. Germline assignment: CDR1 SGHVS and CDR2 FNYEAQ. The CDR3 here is CASSPHINGITDTQYF. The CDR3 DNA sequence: TGTGCCAGCAGCCCACATATCAACGGGATCACAGATACGCAGTATTTT.

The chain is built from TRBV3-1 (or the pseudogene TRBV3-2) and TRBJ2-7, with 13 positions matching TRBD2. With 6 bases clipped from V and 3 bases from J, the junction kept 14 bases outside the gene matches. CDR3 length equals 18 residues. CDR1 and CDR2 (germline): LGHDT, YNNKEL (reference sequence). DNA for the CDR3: TGTGCCAGCAGAAAAGGACTAGCGGGGGCATCATCGAACTACGAGCAGTACTTC. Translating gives CASRKGLAGASSNYEQYF.

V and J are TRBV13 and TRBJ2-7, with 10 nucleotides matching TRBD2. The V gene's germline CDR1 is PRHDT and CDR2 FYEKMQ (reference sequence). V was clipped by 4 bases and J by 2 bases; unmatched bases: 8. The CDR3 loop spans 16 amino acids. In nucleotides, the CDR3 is TGTGCCAGCAGCTCCTTAGGGACTAGCGCTACCTACGAGCAGTACTTC. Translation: CASSSLGTSATYEQYF.

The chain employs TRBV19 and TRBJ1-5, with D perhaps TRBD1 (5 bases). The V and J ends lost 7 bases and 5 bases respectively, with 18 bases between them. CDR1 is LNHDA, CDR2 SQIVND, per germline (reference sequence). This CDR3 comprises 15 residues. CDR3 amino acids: CASKREQGLHQPQHF. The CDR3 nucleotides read TGTGCCAGTAAAAGAGAGCAGGGCCTCCATCAGCCCCAGCATTTT. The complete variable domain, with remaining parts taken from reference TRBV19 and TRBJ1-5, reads DGGITQSPKYLFRKEGQNVTLSCEQNLNHDAMYWYRQDPGQGLRLIYYSQIVNDFQKGDIAEGYSVSREKKESFPLTVTSAQKNPTAFYLCASKREQGLHQPQHFGDGTRLSIL.

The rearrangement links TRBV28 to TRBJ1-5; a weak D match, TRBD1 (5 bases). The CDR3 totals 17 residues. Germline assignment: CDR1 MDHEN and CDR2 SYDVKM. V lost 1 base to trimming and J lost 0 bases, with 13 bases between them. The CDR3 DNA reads TGTGCCAGCAGTTTATTAGCGGGGGGGAATAGCAATCAGCCCCAGCATTTT. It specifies CASSLLAGGNSNQPQHF.